The rows below give T cell receptor beta chains drawn from one sample of a study of monozygotic twins with inflammatory bowel disease. TCRdb re-called the 5' RACE reads and shows each CDR3 protein once, DNA omitted. This sample contains over 110,000 distinct CDR3 sequences. Sequenced sample: blood. The receptors were sampled from a human donor with ulcerative colitis or Crohn's disease, or a healthy co-twin of an affected twin (not recorded which). CDR3s include the opening cysteine and the closing phenylalanine or tryptophan.

v_gene: TRBV24-1; j_gene: TRBJ2-7; len: 13; CDR3aa: CATSDRTAGQQYF
v_gene: TRBV6-1; j_gene: TRBJ2-1; len: 14; CDR3aa: CASSPGLPYNEQFF
v_gene: TRBV19; j_gene: TRBJ2-1; len: 14; CDR3aa: CASSMAVSYNEQFF
v_gene: TRBV5-5; j_gene: TRBJ1-2; len: 13; CDR3aa: CASSFFVSYGYTF
v_gene: TRBV5-1; j_gene: TRBJ2-1; len: 16; CDR3aa: CASSLSQGALGNEQFF
v_gene: TRBV12-3/TRBV12-4; j_gene: TRBJ2-7; len: 13; CDR3aa: CGSSPGGSYEQYF
v_gene: TRBV6-5; j_gene: TRBJ1-5; len: 15; CDR3aa: CASSYGDRENQPQHF
v_gene: TRBV25-1; j_gene: TRBJ2-4; len: 15; CDR3aa: CASRGSLGRENIQYF
v_gene: TRBV5-1; j_gene: TRBJ2-1; len: 12; CDR3aa: CASSLEGNEQFF
v_gene: TRBV5-4; j_gene: TRBJ1-1; len: 19; CDR3aa: CASSLYPDLVLFEDTEAFF
v_gene: TRBV3-1; j_gene: TRBJ2-7; len: 17; CDR3aa: CASSQDGAGGLFYEQYF
v_gene: TRBV20-1; j_gene: TRBJ1-1; len: 16; CDR3aa: CSARDGRDYLNTEAFF
v_gene: TRBV11-3; j_gene: TRBJ1-1; len: 13; CDR3aa: CASSQTARGGAFF
v_gene: TRBV6-2/TRBV6-3; j_gene: TRBJ2-7; len: 14; CDR3aa: CASSSRATALEQYF
v_gene: TRBV10-3; j_gene: TRBJ2-7; len: 15; CDR3aa: CAIRDADISSYEQYF
v_gene: TRBV7-2; j_gene: TRBJ2-7; len: 15; CDR3aa: CASSLALRAGYEQYF
v_gene: TRBV18; j_gene: TRBJ2-1; len: 14; CDR3aa: CASSPRTQSNEQFF
v_gene: TRBV10-3; j_gene: TRBJ2-7; len: 12; CDR3aa: CAIRGQFLEQYF